The T cell receptor (beta chain) described here comes from a study of PD-L1 blockade in urothelial cancer. In the study overall: Prior chemotherapy ranged from 0 to 3 regimens per patient. Across blood samples, T cells had a median count of roughly 140,000.

Urothelial carcinoma affected the patients, and it was locally advanced or metastatic. Sample numbers ranged from 1 to 8 per patient, encompassing pretreatment and on-treatment collections. Using immunoSEQ multiplex PCR, the repertoire was profiled, and TCRdb retains in-frame clones only, with some absent. This sample yields 55,000 or so clones, of which under 90% are seen a single time; about 5.3% belongs to the top ten. V was pared by 1 base and J by 8 bases, with 11 bases between. CDR3 length: 13 amino acids. CDR1 and CDR2 from the germline V gene are SEHNR and FQNEAQ (reference sequence). The TCR sequence derives from a man aged 35-49 years with urothelial cancer. This sequence joins TRBV7-9 and TRBJ1-2, with D maybe TRBD1 (5 bases). The input for sequencing was PBMCs, taken around atezolizumab (anti-PD-L1) treatment. CDR3 amino acids: CASSLEEGLGYTF. The CDR3 region has the DNA TGTGCCAGCAGCTTAGAGGAGGGGTTAGGCTACACCTTC.